What follows are 6 T cell receptor beta chains derived from one specimen sequenced in a study of cytomegalovirus exposure and HLA in healthy donors. It was with 60 Vbeta and 13 Jbeta primers that the PCR ran. Produced via immunoSEQ multiplex PCR; TCRdb's table is partial and in-frame only. This sample carries 90,000 to 120,000 clones, 70% to 80% of them seen once, and the ten largest clones take around 3%. Sequencing was carried out using PBMCs. The origin of the receptors is a woman between 40 and 50 years old in good health and CMV-seronegative.

The V gene is TRBV4-1, the J gene TRBJ1-5, with D maybe TRBD1 (5 bases). The CDR3 runs to 19 residues. Germline CDR1 MGHRA, CDR2 YSYEKL. The ends were cut back, 2 bases at V and 0 bases at J, with 20 bases in the middle. CDR3 DNA: TGCGCCAGCAGCCAACCCCGGGACCTGGGGGGATATAGCAATCAGCCCCAGCATTTT. Encoded protein: CASSQPRDLGGYSNQPQHF.

This clone came up once. One end of the junction does not line up with germline, which may come from a read error. The gene calls are TRBV7-9 and TRBJ1-1; unclear D gene. Germline V CDR1 and CDR2: SEHNR, FQNEAQ (reference sequence). CDR3 length: 12 residues. In DNA, the CDR3 is TGTTCCAGCAGCTTATCAGGCGTTGAAGCTTTCTTT. Protein product: CSSSLSGVEAFF.

This chain links TRBV15 with TRBJ1-2; possible D gene TRBD1, 6 bases. Between the trimmed V and J ends, which lost 3 bases and 8 bases, there was a span of 22 bases. CDR3 size: 16 residues. Germline CDR1 is LNHNV and CDR2 is YYDKDF (reference sequence). The CDR3 reads CATSSRQQGVLWGYTF. In DNA, the CDR3 is TGTGCCACCAGCAGCCGTCAACAGGGAGTCTTATGGGGCTACACCTTC.

The chain employs TRBV29-1 and TRBJ2-3; TRBD1 matches 9 bases. The CDR3 is made up of 14 amino acids. Looked up from germline, CDR1 is SQVTM and CDR2 is ANQGSEA. V dropped 4 bases and J dropped 2; count of bases not matched to a gene: 4. The CDR3: CSVGGTGSTDTQYF. The CDR3 DNA sequence: TGCAGCGTTGGCGGGACAGGGTCCACAGATACGCAGTATTTT.

The gene calls are TRBV9 and TRBJ1-2, with 7 bases aligning to TRBD1. The CDR3 contains 15 residues. Germline CDR1 is SGDLS and CDR2 is YYNGEE. Trimming took 3 bases from V and 5 from J; bases not matched to a gene: 10. The CDR3 DNA reads TGTGCCAGCAGCGGAGACAGGGAAGGGGGGTATGGCTACACCTTC. It is translated as CASSGDREGGYGYTF.

This chain connects TRBV2 to TRBJ1-5; D is undetermined. V shed 6 bases and J shed 0 bases, with 9 bases lying between them. CDR1 and CDR2 (germline): SNHLY, FYNNEI. The CDR3 covers 14 residues. The CDR3 region has the DNA TGTGCCAGCAGGGACTTCTATAGCAATCAGCCCCAGCATTTT. It translates to CASRDFYSNQPQHF.